The source of this T cell receptor beta chain is a study of somatic mutations in cytotoxic T cells in rheumatoid arthritis. Trimming removed 1 base at V and 2 bases at J, with 14 bases between. The CDR3 has 16 residues. Germline assignment: CDR1 SGHDT and CDR2 YYEEEE. TCRdb keeps only in-frame clones here, not all; method: immunoSEQ multiplex PCR. The data contain 12,000 or so clones, around 80% of them singletons. Sequenced material: CD8+ T cells sorted from blood. The receptor was isolated from a man in his forties or fifties in good health. The chain combines TRBV5-6 with TRBJ2-3; D not certain. The chain's CDR3 is CASSLSSQVATDTQYF. As DNA, the CDR3 is TGTGCCAGCAGCTTGTCGTCCCAGGTAGCCACAGATACGCAGTATTTT.